This T cell receptor (beta chain) was retrieved from a study of T cell responses to AZD1222 COVID-19 vaccine. Looking at the study overall: Doses given second, at about 4 or about 12 weeks, were pooled. Whole-study findings and limits: Most donors were white British and more were female, and clonal diversity was possibly underestimated. None of the repertoires were sampled until the peak T cell response had passed.

As regards this clone: Its matching antigen is unknown.

Trimming at V came to 5 bases and at J to 3 bases, leaving 9 bases not matched to a gene. The CDR3 has 15 amino acids. Germline CDR1 is SGHNT and CDR2 is YENEEA. Only in-frame clones appear in the TCRdb table, and some are missing; sequencing was by immunoSEQ multiplex PCR. This table holds about 110,000 clones, about 85% found once. This chain connects TRBV11-3 to TRBJ1-2; the match to TRBD1 covers 7 bases. The source of this sequence is an adult in good health. The specimen comprised peripheral blood, sampled on day 0 of AZD1222 vaccination. The CDR3 nucleotides are TGTGCCAGCAGCCGGGACAGTCCCCGAGACTATGGCTACACCTTC. This codes for CASSRDSPRDYGYTF.